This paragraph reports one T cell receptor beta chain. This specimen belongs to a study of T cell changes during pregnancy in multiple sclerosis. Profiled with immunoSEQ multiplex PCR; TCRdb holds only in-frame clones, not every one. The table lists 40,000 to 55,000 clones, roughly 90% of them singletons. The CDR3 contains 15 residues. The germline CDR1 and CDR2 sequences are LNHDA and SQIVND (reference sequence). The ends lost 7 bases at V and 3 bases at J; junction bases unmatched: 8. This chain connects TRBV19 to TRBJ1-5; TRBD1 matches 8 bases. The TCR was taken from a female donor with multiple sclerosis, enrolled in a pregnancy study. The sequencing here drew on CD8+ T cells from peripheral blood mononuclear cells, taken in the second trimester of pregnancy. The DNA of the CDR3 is TGTGCCAGTATAGAGACAGGGGCCGTCAATCAGCCCCAGCATTTT. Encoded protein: CASIETGAVNQPQHF.